Each of the 10 T cell receptor beta chains below was sequenced from the same sample in a study of shared T cell receptors in the human thymus (dated by TCRdb to about 2021). Library preparation used the immunoSEQ multiplex PCR assay. TCRdb's version of the immuneACCESS table is confined to in-frame rearrangements and falls short of the full clone set. An unresolved V gene accounts for under half of the shortfall where checked; the remainder is of unknown origin. The sample yields more than 550,000 clones; 87% were counted once. Approximately 0.0097% of the sample comes from the top ten. The same sample was also used in a study of human thymus T cells.

Sequenced material: thymocytes. The receptors originated from a boy less than two years old with a congenital heart defect. Donor details come from another sample of the same person, matched by shared clones.

The gene calls are TRBV7-2 and TRBJ2-7; 8 nucleotides match TRBD1. J gave up 7 bases and V 5 bases, and 4 bases lay outside the gene matches. Germline V gives CDR1 SGHTA, CDR2 FQGNSA. This CDR3 is 12 amino acids long. The CDR3 region has the DNA TGTGCCAGCAGCCACACAGGGGGGGAGCAGTACTTC. The encoded protein is CASSHTGGEQYF.

The CDR3 loop is CASSQQISGSPGLAGLSSYNEQFF. DNA for the CDR3: TGTGCCAGCAGCCAACAAATAAGCGGATCTCCGGGACTAGCGGGATTGAGCTCCTACAATGAGCAGTTCTTC. This chain connects TRBV14 to TRBJ2-1; 13 bases map to TRBD2. After removal of 2 bases from V and 0 bases from J, the junction contained 22 bases not matched to a gene. CDR1 is SGHDN, CDR2 FVKESK, per germline. There are 24 residues in the CDR3.

V gene TRBV28 combines with J gene TRBJ2-7, with 7 bases that match TRBD1. The germline V gene encodes CDR1 MDHEN and CDR2 SYDVKM. This CDR3 region has 15 residues. The V gene end was trimmed by 7 bases and the J gene end by 2 bases; junction bases not matched to a gene: 11. CDR3 nucleotide sequence: TGTGCCAGCACCCCGTCGGCGACAGGGACCTACGAGCAGTACTTC. As protein: CASTPSATGTYEQYF.

This clone was seen more than once but under ten times. The rearrangement links TRBV7-2 to TRBJ1-4, with 8 bases aligning to TRBD1. The V gene's germline CDR1 is SGHTA and CDR2 FQGNSA. The CDR3 extends over 15 amino acids. Losses at the gene ends were 1 base for V and 5 bases for J; bases not matched to a gene: 3. CDR3 in DNA: TGTGCCAGCAGCTTAGGGGACAGGCTGAATGAAAAACTGTTTTTT. Translated: CASSLGDRLNEKLFF.

This clone was counted once. The rearrangement links TRBV4-2 to TRBJ1-2; D is possibly TRBD1 (6 bases). The V gene's germline CDR1 is LGHNA and CDR2 YNFKEQ. The CDR3 is made up of 17 amino acids. The germline V and J ends were trimmed by 2 bases and 1 base, with 17 bases remaining between them. The CDR3 DNA sequence: TGTGCCAGCAGCCAATTGAACCAGACGACAGGTAACTATGGCTACACCTTC. Residues: CASSQLNQTTGNYGYTF.

The chain joins TRBV19 to TRBJ2-1; the D gene is possibly TRBD1 (6 bases). The CDR3 has 16 residues. Trimming pared 6 bases from V and 2 bases from J, leaving 17 bases between. The germline V gene encodes CDR1 LNHDA and CDR2 SQIVND (reference sequence). DNA for the CDR3: TGTGCCAGTAGCGTCACTTCGGGACAACCCTACAATGAGCAGTTCTTC. Amino acid sequence: CASSVTSGQPYNEQFF.

This clone was observed once. The chain employs TRBV4-3 and TRBJ2-5; D is possibly TRBD1 (5 bases). The length of the CDR3 is 17 residues. Germline CDR1 and CDR2: LGHNA and YSLEER. V dropped 1 base and J dropped 2 bases, with 17 bases sitting between them. DNA for the CDR3: TGCGCCAGCAGCCAAGCCGGGCAGGGTGGTCGGCAAGAGACCCAGTACTTC. Protein sequence: CASSQAGQGGRQETQYF.

The J gene is TRBJ1-1, the V gene TRBV20-1; D remains ambiguous. V lost 5 bases, J lost 7 bases, and 11 bases lay in between. The germline gives CDR1 DFQATT, CDR2 SNEGSKA (reference sequence). There are 11 residues in the CDR3. This CDR3 reads CSAYDTYEAFF. The CDR3 DNA sequence: TGCAGTGCTTATGACACGTATGAAGCTTTCTTT.

This clone turned up a few times. This chain uses TRBV27 with TRBJ1-2; perhaps TRBD1 as D (6 bases). Trimming took off 5 bases at V and 4 bases at J, with 11 bases between the two ends. In germline, CDR1 is MNHEY, CDR2 SMNVEV (reference sequence). This CDR3 spans 13 amino acids. Here the CDR3 DNA reads TGTGCCAGCAGTCCAGGGGAATCCTATGGCTACACCTTC. It encodes CASSPGESYGYTF.

The chain recombines TRBV28 with TRBJ2-3; 8 nucleotides line up with TRBD2. J was trimmed by 5 bases and V by 1 base; bases with no gene match: 14. CDR3 length: 18 residues. Germline CDR1 and CDR2: MDHEN and SYDVKM. CDR3 loop: CASSLSKGTRDNQDTQYF. DNA for the CDR3: TGTGCCAGCAGTTTATCAAAGGGGACTAGGGATAATCAAGATACGCAGTATTTT.